Sequencing of this TCR beta chain was carried out in a study of CD4 and CD8 cells across lung adenocarcinoma regions. The CDR3 length is 16 residues. Germline V CDR1 and CDR2: MNHNS, SASEGT. Each CDR3 protein gets one entry after TCRdb re-called the PCR reads with MiXCR. The table shows some 25,000 distinct CDR3 sequences, with less than 60% occurring only once. The material sequenced was CD8+ T cells from the center of a lung tumor. The sequence was obtained from a male donor with lung adenocarcinoma. The CD4 and CD8 labels of this study may be unreliable. J is TRBJ2-3 and V is TRBV6-1, with 9 bases matching TRBD2. TRBJ2-7 explains the end of the DNA better; the J call may be wrong. For the CDR3, the DNA is TGTGCCAGCGGGGGTGAAGCGGGAGGCCACCCAGATACGCAGTACTTC. Translation: CASGGEAGGHPDTQYF.